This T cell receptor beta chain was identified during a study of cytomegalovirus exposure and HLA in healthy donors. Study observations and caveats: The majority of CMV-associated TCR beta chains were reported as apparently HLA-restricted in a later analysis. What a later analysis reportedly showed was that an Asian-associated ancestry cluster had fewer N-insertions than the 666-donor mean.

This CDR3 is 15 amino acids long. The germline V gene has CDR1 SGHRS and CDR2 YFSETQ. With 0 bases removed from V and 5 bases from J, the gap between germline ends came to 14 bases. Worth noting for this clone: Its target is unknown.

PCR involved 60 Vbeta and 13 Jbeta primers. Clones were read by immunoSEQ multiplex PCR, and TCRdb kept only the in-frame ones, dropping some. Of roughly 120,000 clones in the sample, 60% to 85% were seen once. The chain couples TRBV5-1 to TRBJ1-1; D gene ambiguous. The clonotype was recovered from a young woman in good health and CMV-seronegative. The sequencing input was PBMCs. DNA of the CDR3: TGCGCCAGCAGCTTGGACGCCCGCGGGAAGACTGAAGCTTTCTTT. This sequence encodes CASSLDARGKTEAFF. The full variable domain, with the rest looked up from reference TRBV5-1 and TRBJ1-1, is KAGVTQTPRYLIKTRGQQVTLSCSPISGHRSVSWYQQTPGQGLQFLFEYFSETQRNKGNFPGRFSGRQFSNSRSEMNVSTLELGDSALYLCASSLDARGKTEAFFGQGTRLTVV.